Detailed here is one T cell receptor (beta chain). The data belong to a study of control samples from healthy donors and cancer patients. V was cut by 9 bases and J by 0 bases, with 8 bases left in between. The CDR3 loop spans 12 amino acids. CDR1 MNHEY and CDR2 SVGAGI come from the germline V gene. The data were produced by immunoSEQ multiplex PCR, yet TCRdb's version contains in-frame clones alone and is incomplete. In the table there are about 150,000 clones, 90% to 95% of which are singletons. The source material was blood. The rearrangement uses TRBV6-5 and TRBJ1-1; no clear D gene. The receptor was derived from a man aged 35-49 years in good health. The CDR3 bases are TGTGCCAGTTTAAAGATGAACACTGAAGCTTTCTTT. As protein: CASLKMNTEAFF.